Following are 10 T cell receptor beta chains from one sample sequenced in a study of blood T cell repertoires in COVID-19. Repertoires were generated with immunoSEQ multiplex PCR, while TCRdb's copy carries only in-frame clones and drops some. The data show more than 100,000 clones, with 70% to 85% seen just once and approximately 16% held by the top ten. Sequencing was done on a sample of peripheral blood. The receptors shown here come from a woman in her fifties or sixties with acute or convalescent COVID-19.

The chain has TRBV6-1 and TRBJ1-5; D not certain. With 5 bases removed from V and 3 bases from J, the gap between germline ends came to 11 bases. Germline V lookup: CDR1 MNHNS, CDR2 SASEGT. This CDR3 spans 14 amino acids. The CDR3 DNA is TGTGCCAGCAGTCATATGGGCCTCAATCAGCCCCAGCATTTT. Translated: CASSHMGLNQPQHF.

The J gene is TRBJ1-2, the V gene TRBV6-1; TRBD1 agrees at 7 bases. The V gene's germline CDR1 is MNHNS and CDR2 SASEGT. V shed 6 bases and J 8 bases; nucleotides not matched to a gene: 6. CDR3 size: 12 residues. The CDR3 spells CASRKGAVGYTF. CDR3 bases: TGTGCCAGCAGGAAGGGGGCAGTAGGCTACACCTTC.

This rearrangement joins TRBV4-1 to TRBJ2-4; D may be TRBD1 (5 bases). Germline V gene lookup returns CDR1 MGHRA and CDR2 YSYEKL. Trimming removed 0 bases from V and 1 base from J, with 16 bases in between. The length of the CDR3 is 18 residues. CDR3 in amino acids: CASSQDMTQGEAKNIQYF. CDR3 nucleotide sequence: TGCGCCAGCAGCCAAGATATGACGCAGGGTGAGGCCAAAAACATTCAGTACTTC.

The chain joins TRBV3-1 (or the pseudogene TRBV3-2) to TRBJ1-4; D not certain. CDR1 is LGHDT and CDR2 is YNNKEL in the germline V gene (reference sequence). The ends were cut back, 5 bases at V and 0 bases at J, with 10 bases in the middle. The CDR3 has 15 residues. The CDR3 region has the DNA TGTGCCAGCAGCGATGCAGTCACAACTAATGAAAAACTGTTTTTT. Its translation is CASSDAVTTNEKLFF.

The chain employs TRBV5-1 and TRBJ1-2; TRBD1 matches at 7 bases. CDR1 SGHRS and CDR2 YFSETQ come from the germline V gene. The CDR3 contains 15 residues. Trimming cost V 0 bases and J 3 bases; bases outside gene matches: 5. In DNA form, the CDR3 reads TGCGCCAGCAGCTTGGATAGGGGGCAGTACTATGGCTACACCTTC. This sequence encodes CASSLDRGQYYGYTF.

A word on this clone: At one end, the junction sequence differs from germline, possibly due to a read error. The sample has other DNA sequences that encode this CDR3 too. The chain is built from TRBV19 and TRBJ2-6, with a weak D call TRBD1 (5 bases). The CDR3 is 12 residues long. The germline V gene encodes CDR1 LNHDA and CDR2 SQIVND (reference sequence). The CDR3, as DNA: TGTGCGGGCTCAGCTGGGGCCAACGTCTTGACTTTC. Amino acids: CAGSAGANVLTF. The full variable domain, in which reference TRBV19 and TRBJ2-6 provide the parts outside the CDR3, is DGGITQSPKYLFRKEGQNVTLSCEQNLNHDAMYWYRQDPGQGLRLIYYSQIVNDFQKGDIAEGYSVSREKKESFPLTVTSAQKNPTAFYLCAGSAGANVLTFGAGSRLTVL.

CDR3 bases: TGTGCCTCCGTCGCCCGGGAGGGAAAGGGCGGGGAGCTGTTTTTT. Its translation is CASVAREGKGGELFF. The chain recombines TRBV10-3 with TRBJ2-2, with TRBD2 matching over 8 bases. Germline CDR1 reads ENHRY; CDR2 reads SYGVKD. The CDR3 sequence is 15 residues long. V lost 11 bases and J lost 7; bases outside the gene matches: 15.

The chain employs TRBV5-1 and TRBJ2-5; TRBD1 aligns across 8 bases. The V and J ends lost 0 bases and 5 bases, in that order; junction bases with no gene match: 3. The CDR3 spans 14 residues. Germline V CDR1 and CDR2: SGHRS, YFSETQ. The CDR3 DNA is TGCGCCAGCAGCTTGGGTCAGGGGGCGGAGACCCAGTACTTC. Translated: CASSLGQGAETQYF. The full variable domain, with the rest looked up from reference TRBV5-1 and TRBJ2-5, is KAGVTQTPRYLIKTRGQQVTLSCSPISGHRSVSWYQQTPGQGLQFLFEYFSETQRNKGNFPGRFSGRQFSNSRSEMNVSTLELGDSALYLCASSLGQGAETQYFGPGTRLLVL.

The chain uses TRBV19 and TRBJ1-5; D gene uncertain. Germline assignment: CDR1 LNHDA and CDR2 SQIVND (reference sequence). Trimming removed 3 bases from V and 4 bases from J, with 7 bases in between. The CDR3 totals 13 residues. The CDR3 coding sequence is TGTGCCAGTAGTATCGAGGATAATCAGCCCCAGCATTTT. Translation gives CASSIEDNQPQHF.

The chain couples TRBV15 to TRBJ2-6; D ambiguous. Germline CDR1 reads LNHNV; CDR2 reads YYDKDF (reference sequence). Trimming removed 0 bases at V and 0 bases at J, with 6 bases between. This CDR3 is 16 amino acids long. The chain's CDR3 is CATSRDIVSGANVLTF. The CDR3 DNA reads TGTGCCACCAGCAGAGATATTGTCTCTGGGGCCAACGTCCTGACTTTC.